This is a list of T cell receptor beta chains from one sample in a study of cytomegalovirus exposure and HLA in healthy donors. Repertoires were generated with immunoSEQ multiplex PCR, while TCRdb's copy carries only in-frame clones and drops some. The sample consists of approximately 74,000 clones, just under 80% of them appearing once. What was sequenced was PBMCs. The receptors originated from a middle-aged man in good health and CMV-seronegative. Both conserved end residues are part of each CDR3. A D gene is named only where the DNA matches it firmly.

d_call: .; j_call: TRBJ2-2; v_call: TRBV6-1; cdr3_aa: CASSVGGMNTGELFF
d_call: TRBD1; j_call: TRBJ2-6; v_call: TRBV5-6; cdr3_aa: CASSSQSQGASSGANVLTF
d_call: .; j_call: TRBJ1-2; v_call: TRBV7-9; cdr3_aa: CASTLLGDYGYTF
d_call: .; j_call: TRBJ2-6; v_call: TRBV29-1; cdr3_aa: CSRKRSWANVLTF
d_call: .; j_call: TRBJ2-3; v_call: TRBV19; cdr3_aa: CASSTRLVPDTQYF
d_call: .; j_call: TRBJ2-7; v_call: TRBV18; cdr3_aa: CASSPEASSYEQYF
d_call: .; j_call: TRBJ1-5; v_call: TRBV5-1; cdr3_aa: CASSLDDPLNQPQHF
d_call: TRBD2; j_call: TRBJ2-2; v_call: TRBV7-9; cdr3_aa: CASSSRGGQTGELFF
d_call: TRBD1; j_call: TRBJ2-3; v_call: TRBV6-6; cdr3_aa: CASSGQGTDTQYF
d_call: .; j_call: TRBJ2-3; v_call: TRBV7-2; cdr3_aa: CASSLAWLNTDTQYF
d_call: TRBD1; j_call: TRBJ2-3; v_call: TRBV5-1; cdr3_aa: CASSFLGGATDTQYF
d_call: .; j_call: .; v_call: TRBV5-1; cdr3_aa: CASSVGARTYEQYF
d_call: .; j_call: TRBJ2-1; v_call: TRBV9; cdr3_aa: CASSVYNRAGNEQFF
d_call: TRBD1; j_call: TRBJ2-2; v_call: TRBV2; cdr3_aa: CASNRGQGFTGELFF
d_call: .; j_call: TRBJ1-2; v_call: TRBV28; cdr3_aa: CASRTDRSVGGYTF
d_call: .; j_call: TRBJ1-2; v_call: TRBV27; cdr3_aa: CASSLGTTGYGYTF